One sample yielded the 7 T cell receptor beta chains listed below, sequenced in a study of blood T cell repertoires in COVID-19. Sequenced by immunoSEQ multiplex PCR; TCRdb stores in-frame clones only, minus some. The repertoire consists of about 240,000 clones, with around 85% occurring once and the leading ten covering roughly 5.3%. Sequencing was performed on peripheral blood. These receptor sequences come from a man aged 50 or older with COVID-19, enrolled during active disease.

The chain has TRBV6-1 and TRBJ2-2, with 11 bases identical to TRBD2. CDR3 size: 18 residues. Germline V gene data show CDR1 as MNHNS and CDR2 as SASEGT. Trimming took 4 bases from V and 4 from J; bases not matched to a gene: 11. CDR3 nucleotides: TGTGCCAGCAGTGCCACAAGCATAGCGGGGGGGCTCACCGGGGAGCTGTTTTTT. Encoded protein: CASSATSIAGGLTGELFF.

In this sample, this clone turned up a few times. This chain joins TRBV14 and TRBJ2-6, with D unresolved. Germline V CDR1 and CDR2: SGHDN, FVKESK. Trimming pared 0 bases from V and 1 base from J, leaving 7 bases between. The CDR3 consists of 16 residues. CDR3 coding DNA: TGTGCCAGCAGCCAAGAGAGGCTATCTGGGGCCAACGTCCTGACTTTC. It translates to CASSQERLSGANVLTF.

The genes are TRBV10-3 and TRBJ2-1; 13 nucleotides match TRBD2. With V trimmed by 5 bases and J by 5 bases, 6 bases remained unmatched. The CDR3 covers 16 residues. The germline gives CDR1 ENHRY, CDR2 SYGVKD. The CDR3 DNA sequence: TGTGCCATCAGTAACCTACTAGCGGGGGGGCACAATGAGCAGTTCTTC. Protein product: CAISNLLAGGHNEQFF.

The chain links TRBV6-5 to TRBJ2-1, with a weak D call TRBD1 (5 bases). V lost 5 bases and J lost 7, with 12 bases in between. Germline lookup yields CDR1 MNHEY and CDR2 SVGAGI. This CDR3 has 13 amino acids. DNA for the CDR3: TGTGCCAGCAGTCTGCACCAGGGAAATGAGCAGTTCTTC. The encoded protein is CASSLHQGNEQFF.

The sample holds one count of this clone. The V call is TRBV20-1, the J call TRBJ1-2; no clear D gene. The ends were cut back, 5 bases at V and 2 bases at J, with 6 bases in the middle. Germline loops: CDR1 DFQATT, CDR2 SNEGSKA (reference sequence). The CDR3 is made up of 11 amino acids. The CDR3 protein is CSAGQNYGYTF. In DNA form, the CDR3 reads TGCAGTGCTGGCCAGAACTATGGCTACACCTTC.

The rearrangement joins TRBV10-3 to TRBJ1-1; possible D gene TRBD1, 6 bases. CDR3 length: 17 amino acids. Trimming stripped 6 bases from V and 4 bases from J, with 24 bases between. Germline loops: CDR1 ENHRY, CDR2 SYGVKD. The CDR3 nucleotides are TGTGCCATCAGCAGAATCGCTTTTGGGGGGGGCGTCACTGAAGCTTTCTTT. It is translated as CAISRIAFGGGVTEAFF.

The chain recombines TRBV4-2 with TRBJ1-1; the match to TRBD1 covers 7 bases. CDR1 is LGHNA and CDR2 is YNFKEQ in the germline V gene. The CDR3 runs to 14 residues. The junction had 4 bases not matched to a gene; V was cut back by 2 bases and J by 4 bases. CDR3 amino acids: CASSQNRGATEAFF. CDR3 nucleotides: TGTGCCAGCAGCCAAAACAGGGGCGCCACTGAAGCTTTCTTT.